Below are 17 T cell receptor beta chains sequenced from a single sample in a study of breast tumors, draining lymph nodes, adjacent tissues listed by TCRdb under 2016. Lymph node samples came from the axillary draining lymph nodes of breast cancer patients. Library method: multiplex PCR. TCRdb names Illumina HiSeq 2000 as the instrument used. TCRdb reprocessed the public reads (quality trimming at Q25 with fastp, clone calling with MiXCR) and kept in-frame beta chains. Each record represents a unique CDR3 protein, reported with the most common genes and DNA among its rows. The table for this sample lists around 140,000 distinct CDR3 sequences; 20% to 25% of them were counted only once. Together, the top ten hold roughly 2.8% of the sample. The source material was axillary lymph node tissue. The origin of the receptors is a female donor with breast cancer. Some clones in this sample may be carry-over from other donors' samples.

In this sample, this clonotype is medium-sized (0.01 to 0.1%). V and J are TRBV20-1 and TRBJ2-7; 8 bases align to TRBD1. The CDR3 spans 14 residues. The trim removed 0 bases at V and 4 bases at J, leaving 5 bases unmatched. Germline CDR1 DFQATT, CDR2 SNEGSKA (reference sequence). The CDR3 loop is CSARDFTGGYEQYF. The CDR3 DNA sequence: TGCAGTGCTAGAGATTTTACAGGGGGGTACGAGCAGTACTTC.

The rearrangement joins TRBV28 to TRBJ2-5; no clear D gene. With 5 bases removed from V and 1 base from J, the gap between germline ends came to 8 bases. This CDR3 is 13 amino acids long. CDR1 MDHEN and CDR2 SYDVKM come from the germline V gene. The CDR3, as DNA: TGTGCCAGCAGTAGTCAGACCCAAGAGACCCAGTACTTC. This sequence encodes CASSSQTQETQYF.

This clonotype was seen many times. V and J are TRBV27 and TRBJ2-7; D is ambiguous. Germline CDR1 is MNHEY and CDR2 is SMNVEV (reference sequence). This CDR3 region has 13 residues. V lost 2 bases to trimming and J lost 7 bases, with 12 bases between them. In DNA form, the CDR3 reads TGTGCCAGCAGTTTAGGCAGGTTTGGAGAGCAGTACTTC. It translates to CASSLGRFGEQYF.

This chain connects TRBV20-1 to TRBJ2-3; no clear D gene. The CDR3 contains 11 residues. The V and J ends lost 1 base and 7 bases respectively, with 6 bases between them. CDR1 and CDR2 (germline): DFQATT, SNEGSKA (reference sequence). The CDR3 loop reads CSARVGNTQYF. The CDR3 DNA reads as TGCAGTGCTAGAGTGGGAAATACGCAGTATTTT.

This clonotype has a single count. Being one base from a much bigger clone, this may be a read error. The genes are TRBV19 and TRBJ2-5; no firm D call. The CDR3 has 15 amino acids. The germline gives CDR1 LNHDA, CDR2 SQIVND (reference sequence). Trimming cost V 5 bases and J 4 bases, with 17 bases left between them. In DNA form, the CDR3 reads TGTGCCAGTAGTGGGTCCCGGCGCCCTGGAGAGACCCAGTACTTC. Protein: CASSGSRRPGETQYF. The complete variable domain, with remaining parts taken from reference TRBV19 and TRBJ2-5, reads DGGITQSPKYLFRKEGQNVTLSCEQNLNHDAMYWYRQDPGQGLRLIYYSQIVNDFQKGDIAEGYSVSREKKESFPLTVTSAQKNPTAFYLCASSGSRRPGETQYFGPGTRLLVL.

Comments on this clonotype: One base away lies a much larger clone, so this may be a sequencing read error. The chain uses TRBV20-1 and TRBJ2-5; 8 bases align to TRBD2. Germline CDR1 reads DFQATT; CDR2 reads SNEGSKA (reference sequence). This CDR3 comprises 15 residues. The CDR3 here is CSANPLKRERETRYF. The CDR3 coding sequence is TGCAGTGCCAATCCCCTGAAGCGGGAGAGGGAGACCCGGTACTTC.

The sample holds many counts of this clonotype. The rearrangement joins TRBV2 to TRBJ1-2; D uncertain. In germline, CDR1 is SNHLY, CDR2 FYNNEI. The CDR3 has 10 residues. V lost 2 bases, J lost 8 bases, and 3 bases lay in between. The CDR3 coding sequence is TGTGCCAGCAGTGAATGGGGCTACACCTTC. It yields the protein CASSEWGYTF.

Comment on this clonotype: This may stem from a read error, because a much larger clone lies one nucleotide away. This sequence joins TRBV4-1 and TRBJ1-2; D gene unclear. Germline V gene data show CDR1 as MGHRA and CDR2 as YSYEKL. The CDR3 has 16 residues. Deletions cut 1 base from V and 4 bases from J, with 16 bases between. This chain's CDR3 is CASSQALRHSGYGYTF. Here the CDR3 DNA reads TGCGCCAGCAGCCAAGCCCTCCGGCATTCCGGCTATGGCTACACCTTC.

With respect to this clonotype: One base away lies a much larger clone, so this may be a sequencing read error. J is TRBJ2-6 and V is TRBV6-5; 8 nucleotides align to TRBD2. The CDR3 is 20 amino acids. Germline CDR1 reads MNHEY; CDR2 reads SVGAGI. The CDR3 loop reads CANSGLGSGTSLSGANVLTF. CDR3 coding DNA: TGTGCCAACAGTGGATTGGGTTCCGGGACTAGTCTCTCTGGGGCCAACGTCCTGACTTTC.

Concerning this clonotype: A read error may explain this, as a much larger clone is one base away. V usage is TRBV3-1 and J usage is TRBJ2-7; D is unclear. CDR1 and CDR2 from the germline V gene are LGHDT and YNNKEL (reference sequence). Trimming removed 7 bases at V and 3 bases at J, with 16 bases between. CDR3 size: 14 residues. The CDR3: CASNLQAVHYEQYF. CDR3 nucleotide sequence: TGTGCCAGCAACCTCCAGGCCGTACACTACGAGCAGTACTTC.

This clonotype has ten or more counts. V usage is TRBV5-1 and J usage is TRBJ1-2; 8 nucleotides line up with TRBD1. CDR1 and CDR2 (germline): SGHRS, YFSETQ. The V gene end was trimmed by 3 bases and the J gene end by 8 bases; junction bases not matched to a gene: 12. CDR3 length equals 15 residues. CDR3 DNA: TGCGCCAGCAGCTGGGACAGGCAAAGGTCCAGCGGCTACACCTTC. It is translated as CASSWDRQRSSGYTF.

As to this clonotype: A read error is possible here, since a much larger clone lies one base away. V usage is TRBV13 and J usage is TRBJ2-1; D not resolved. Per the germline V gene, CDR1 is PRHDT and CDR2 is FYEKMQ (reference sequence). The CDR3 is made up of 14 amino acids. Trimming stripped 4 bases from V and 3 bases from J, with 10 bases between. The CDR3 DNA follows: TGTGCCAGCAGCTCTCGCCGCTACTACAATGAGCAGTTCTTC. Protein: CASSSRRYYNEQFF.

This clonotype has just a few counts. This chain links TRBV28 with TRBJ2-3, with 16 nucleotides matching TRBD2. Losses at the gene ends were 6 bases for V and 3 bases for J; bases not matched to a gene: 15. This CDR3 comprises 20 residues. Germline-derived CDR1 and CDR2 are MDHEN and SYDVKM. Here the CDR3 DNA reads TGTGCCAGCAGCAGACCACCGGGACTAGCGGGAGGGGTTTCGACAGATACGCAGTATTTT. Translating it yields CASSRPPGLAGGVSTDTQYF.

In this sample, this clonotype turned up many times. The CDR3 DNA reads as TGTGCCAGCAGCCGCGGCGGGGCCTACGAGCAGTACTTC. It yields the protein CASSRGGAYEQYF. The V gene is TRBV7-8, the J gene TRBJ2-7; possible D gene TRBD2, 6 bases. This CDR3 is built from 13 residues. From germline, CDR1 is SGHVS and CDR2 FQNEAQ. V shed 5 bases and J shed 2 bases, with 10 bases lying between them.

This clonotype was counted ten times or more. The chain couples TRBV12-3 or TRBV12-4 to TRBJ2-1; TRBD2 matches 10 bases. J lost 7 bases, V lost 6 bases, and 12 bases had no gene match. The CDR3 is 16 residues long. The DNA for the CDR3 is TGTGCCAGCAGCCCCCGTGCTAGCGGGAGTAGGAATGAGCAGTTCTTC. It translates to CASSPRASGSRNEQFF.

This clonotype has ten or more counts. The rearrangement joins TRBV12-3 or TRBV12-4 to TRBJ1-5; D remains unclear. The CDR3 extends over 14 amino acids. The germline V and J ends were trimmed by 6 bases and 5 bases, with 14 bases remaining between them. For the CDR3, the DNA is TGTGCCAGCAGCTTTCAAGACTGGGATCAGCCCCAGCATTTT. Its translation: CASSFQDWDQPQHF.

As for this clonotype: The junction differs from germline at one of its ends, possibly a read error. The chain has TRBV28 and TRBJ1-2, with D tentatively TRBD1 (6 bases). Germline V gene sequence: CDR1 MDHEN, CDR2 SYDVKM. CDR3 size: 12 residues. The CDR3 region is CAIEGVMRGYIF. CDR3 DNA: TGTGCCATAGAGGGGGTTATGAGGGGCTACATCTTC.